These 23 T cell receptor beta chains originate from one sample sequenced in a study of CD8 T cells in Susac syndrome. An input of 0.5 to 1 ug of RNA was subjected to reverse transcription using random hexamers. TCRdb analysed the immunoSEQ multiplex PCR reads with MiXCR anew, one entry per CDR3 protein. The data contain some 190,000 distinct CDR3 sequences, roughly 94% of them singletons. Material for sequencing was CD4+ T cells from PBMCs. These receptor sequences come from a human donor in good health.

The J gene is TRBJ2-5, the V gene TRBV3-1; D is possibly TRBD2 (6 bases). The ends were cut back, 8 bases at V and 2 bases at J, with 12 bases in the middle. The CDR3 is 13 amino acids. CDR1 and CDR2 (germline): LGHDT, YNNKEL (reference sequence). In DNA, the CDR3 is TGTGCCAGCTGTTCTAGCGAGCAAGAGACCCAGTACTTC. This encodes CASCSSEQETQYF.

V usage is TRBV3-1 and J usage is TRBJ2-3; 11 nucleotides align to TRBD2. Germline CDR1 LGHDT, CDR2 YNNKEL (reference sequence). V lost 3 bases, J lost 7 bases, and 9 bases stayed unmatched. The CDR3 loop spans 16 amino acids. In DNA form, the CDR3 reads TGTGCCAGCAGCCAGGAAATAGCGGGAGGGCGTCATACGCAGTATTTT. This sequence encodes CASSQEIAGGRHTQYF.

The chain joins TRBV20-1 to TRBJ2-7; D is possibly TRBD1 or TRBD2 (6 bases each). Germline V CDR1 and CDR2: DFQATT, SNEGSKA (reference sequence). CDR3 size: 11 residues. The V end lost 4 bases, the J end lost 6 bases, and 10 bases lay between the germline ends. CDR3 nucleotide sequence: TGCAGTGCTATAGGGGGGTCCGAGCAGTACGTC. Amino acids: CSAIGGSEQYV.

The rearrangement links TRBV3-1 to TRBJ1-1, with 7 positions matching TRBD1. CDR1 and CDR2 (germline): LGHDT, YNNKEL (reference sequence). Losses at the gene ends were 3 bases for V and 7 bases for J; bases not matched to a gene: 5. This CDR3 region has 13 residues. CDR3 coding DNA: TGTGCCAGCAGCCATGGACAGGAGAGTGAAGCTTTCTTT. Its protein is CASSHGQESEAFF.

The chain links TRBV5-5 to TRBJ2-7; weak D call: TRBD2 (5 bases). Trimming removed 1 base at V and 2 bases at J, with 16 bases between. Germline-derived CDR1 and CDR2 are SGHKS and YYEKEE (reference sequence). The length of the CDR3 is 16 residues. The DNA for the CDR3 is TGTGCCAGCAGCTTGTATAGCCTTCGGGAAGCCTACGAGCAGTACGTC. Its translation: CASSLYSLREAYEQYV.

With regard to this clonotype: The junction departs from the called germline gene at one end, perhaps through a read error. V usage is TRBV9 and J usage is TRBJ2-1; TRBD2 agrees at 8 bases. Germline values: CDR1 SGDLS, CDR2 YYNGEE. The CDR3 is 16 amino acids. CDR3 amino acids: CASSVDSAGAYNERFF. Written as DNA, the CDR3 is TGTGCCAGCAGCGTAGATTCAGCGGGGGCCTACAATGAGCGGTTCTTC.

The V gene is TRBV7-2, the J gene TRBJ2-5, with D possibly TRBD1 on 6 matching bases. Germline V gives CDR1 SGHTA, CDR2 FQGNSA. This CDR3 is built from 13 residues. Trimming cost V 5 bases and J 4 bases, with 11 bases left between them. The CDR3 nucleotides are TGTGCCAGCAGCCGGGACAAGTTAGAGACCCAGTACTTC. Translating gives CASSRDKLETQYF.

This clonotype was detected once. V and J are TRBV18 and TRBJ1-1; the D is unclear. The CDR3 runs 12 residues. The germline V gene has CDR1 KGHSH and CDR2 LQKENI. V was clipped by 2 bases and J by 8 bases, with 9 bases between them. The CDR3 region has the DNA TGTGCCAGCTCACCAGGGTCCCCCGAAGCTTTCTTT. Protein product: CASSPGSPEAFF.

This chain uses TRBV5-4 with TRBJ2-4; a possible D gene is TRBD2 (5 bases). The V end was cut by 6 bases, the J end by 1 base, with 14 bases between. This CDR3 has 15 residues. Germline-derived CDR1 and CDR2 are SGHNT and YYREEE (reference sequence). In DNA, the CDR3 is TGTGCCAGCACCGACCCCGGGGATGCCAAAAACATTCAGTACTTC. Translated: CASTDPGDAKNIQYF.

The rearrangement uses TRBV20-1 and TRBJ2-3, with D perhaps assigned TRBD1 or TRBD2 (6 bases each). Looked up from germline, CDR1 is DFQATT and CDR2 is SNEGSKA (reference sequence). The CDR3 totals 15 residues. The V end lost 8 bases, the J end lost 0 bases, and 18 bases lay between the germline ends. The CDR3 reads CSRPGGGASTDTQYF. CDR3 in DNA: TGCAGTCGCCCCGGAGGGGGAGCTAGCACAGATACGCAGTATTTT.

This rearrangement joins TRBV9 to TRBJ2-1, with D unclear. Between the trimmed V and J ends, which lost 4 bases and 1 base, there was a span of 9 bases. The CDR3 runs to 14 residues. Germline V CDR1 and CDR2: SGDLS, YYNGEE. This CDR3 is CASSLGLSYNEQFF. DNA of the CDR3: TGTGCCAGCAGCCTCGGGCTGTCCTACAATGAGCAGTTCTTC.

CDR3 loop: CSARPTGQAAFF. DNA of the CDR3: TGCAGTGCTAGACCAACAGGGCAGGCAGCTTTCTTT. The chain couples TRBV20-1 to TRBJ1-1, with D perhaps matching TRBD1 (6 bases). V shed 2 bases and J shed 10 bases, with 14 bases lying between them. Germline V gene data show CDR1 as DFQATT and CDR2 as SNEGSKA (reference sequence). The CDR3 length is 12 residues.

The rearrangement links TRBV20-1 to TRBJ1-1; D gene uncertain. Germline V gene sequence: CDR1 DFQATT, CDR2 SNEGSKA (reference sequence). The CDR3 spans 14 residues. V lost 6 bases, J lost 1 base, and 15 bases lay in between. For the CDR3, the DNA is TGCAGTGCCCCGATAATCGGAAGGAACACTGAAGCTTTCTTT. Translating it yields CSAPIIGRNTEAFF.

The chain joins TRBV5-4 to TRBJ2-7, with 7 bases aligning to TRBD1. CDR3 length: 15 residues. Trimming removed 4 bases from V and 3 bases from J; junction bases left unmatched: 10. Germline V gives CDR1 SGHNT, CDR2 YYREEE (reference sequence). DNA for the CDR3: TGTGCCAGCAGCCTGCAATTGGGGACAGACTACGAGCAGTACTTC. Residues: CASSLQLGTDYEQYF.

This chain connects TRBV20-1 to TRBJ2-3; 10 bases line up with TRBD2. CDR1 and CDR2 from the germline V gene are DFQATT and SNEGSKA (reference sequence). The CDR3 extends over 16 amino acids. With V trimmed by 0 bases and J by 5 bases, 8 bases remained unmatched. DNA of the CDR3: TGCAGTGCTAGAGATGGAACTAGCGGGATGGGAGATACGCAGTATTTT. Protein: CSARDGTSGMGDTQYF.

CDR3 protein: CATSTQRLAPNEQFF. CDR3 nucleotide sequence: TGTGCCACCAGCACCCAACGACTAGCGCCCAATGAGCAGTTCTTC. The chain recombines TRBV15 with TRBJ2-1, with TRBD2 identical over 8 bases. J was trimmed by 6 bases and V by 4 bases; bases with no gene match: 8. In germline, CDR1 is LNHNV, CDR2 YYDKDF (reference sequence). This CDR3 spans 15 amino acids.

This clonotype was picked up a small number of times. The chain links TRBV2 to TRBJ2-1, with D perhaps matching TRBD1 (6 bases). Trimming pared 5 bases from V and 7 bases from J, leaving 9 bases between. Per the germline V gene, CDR1 is SNHLY and CDR2 is FYNNEI. The CDR3 sequence is 12 residues long. The CDR3 loop is CASSSQGNEQFF. Written as DNA, the CDR3 is TGTGCCAGCAGTTCCCAGGGGAATGAGCAGTTCTTC.

The chain links TRBV15 to TRBJ1-2; D gene ambiguous. There are 12 residues in the CDR3. CDR1 LNHNV and CDR2 YYDKDF come from the germline V gene (reference sequence). The V and J ends lost 1 base and 5 bases respectively, with 5 bases between them. The CDR3 loop reads CATSRAQYGYTF. The DNA of the CDR3 is TGTGCCACCAGCAGAGCCCAGTATGGCTACACCTTC.

This clonotype was recorded only once. This chain uses TRBV10-3 with TRBJ2-1, with a weak D call TRBD1 (6 bases). The CDR3 is 13 amino acids. Trimming stripped 3 bases from V and 8 bases from J, with 11 bases between. Germline loops: CDR1 ENHRY, CDR2 SYGVKD. CDR3 DNA sequence: TGTGCCATCAGTGAAGGGACACCCCATGAGCAGTTCTTC. Protein sequence: CAISEGTPHEQFF.

V is TRBV4-2 and J is TRBJ2-2; unclear D gene. The germline V gene encodes CDR1 LGHNA and CDR2 YNFKEQ. This CDR3 contains 13 residues. Trimming cost V 0 bases and J 7 bases, with 6 bases left between them. The CDR3 reads CASSQEGFGELFF. DNA for the CDR3: TGTGCCAGCAGCCAAGAGGGCTTCGGGGAGCTGTTTTTT.

The chain links TRBV11-2 to TRBJ2-3; no clear D gene. From germline, CDR1 is SGHAT and CDR2 FQNNGV. The CDR3 extends over 13 amino acids. Trimming cost V 1 base and J 5 bases, with 7 bases left between them. CDR3 in DNA: TGTGCCAGCAGCTTAGGCTGGGTAGATACGCAGTATTTT. This encodes CASSLGWVDTQYF. Using reference TRBV11-2 and TRBJ2-3 for the parts outside the CDR3, the full variable domain is EAGVAQSPRYKIIEKRQSVAFWCNPISGHATLYWYQQILGQGPKLLIQFQNNGVVDDSQLPKDRFSAERLKGVDSTLKIQPAKLEDSAVYLCASSLGWVDTQYFGPGTRLTVL.

The CDR3 region is CASSQDRTGFGTDTQYF. The CDR3 bases are TGTGCCAGCAGCCAAGATCGTACAGGTTTTGGGACAGATACGCAGTATTTT. V is TRBV3-1 and J is TRBJ2-3; weak D call: TRBD1 (5 bases). With 0 bases removed from V and 3 bases from J, the gap between germline ends came to 16 bases. In germline, CDR1 is LGHDT, CDR2 YNNKEL (reference sequence). The CDR3 covers 17 residues.

The V and J genes are TRBV4-3 and TRBJ2-7; no clear D gene. Trimming took off 0 bases at V and 0 bases at J, with 12 bases between the two ends. CDR1 and CDR2 (germline): LGHNA, YSLEER. This CDR3 region has 16 residues. CDR3 loop: CASSQDYEDSSYEQYF. DNA for the CDR3: TGCGCCAGCAGCCAAGATTATGAGGATAGCTCCTACGAGCAGTACTTC.